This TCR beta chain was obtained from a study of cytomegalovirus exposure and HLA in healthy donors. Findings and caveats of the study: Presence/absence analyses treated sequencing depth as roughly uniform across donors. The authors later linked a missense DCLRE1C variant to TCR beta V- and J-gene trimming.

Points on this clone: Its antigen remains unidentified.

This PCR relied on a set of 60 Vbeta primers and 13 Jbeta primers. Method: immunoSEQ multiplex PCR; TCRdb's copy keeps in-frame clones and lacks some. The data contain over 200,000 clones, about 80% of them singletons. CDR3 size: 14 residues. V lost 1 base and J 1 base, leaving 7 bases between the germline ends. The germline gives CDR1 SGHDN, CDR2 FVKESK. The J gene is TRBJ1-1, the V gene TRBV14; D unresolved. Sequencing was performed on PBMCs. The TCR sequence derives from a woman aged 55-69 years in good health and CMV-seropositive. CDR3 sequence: CASSQGRRNTEAFF. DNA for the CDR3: TGTGCCAGCAGCCAAGGACGGAGGAACACTGAAGCTTTCTTT.